This T cell receptor beta chain is from a study of radiation and T cells in renal cell carcinoma. Time point described: blood 2 weeks post-SBRT. The treatment was: 15 Gy SBRT to primary tumor, nephrectomy 4 weeks later. The data were produced by immunoSEQ multiplex PCR, yet TCRdb's version contains in-frame clones alone and is incomplete. The table lists tens of thousands of clones, 75% to 90% of them singletons. The germline V gene encodes CDR1 LNHDA and CDR2 SQIVND (reference sequence). The ends were cut back, 4 bases at V and 1 base at J, with 13 bases in the middle. The CDR3 is made up of 15 amino acids.

The source is a woman in her 70s with renal cell carcinoma. The chain employs TRBV19 and TRBJ1-1; D possibly corresponds to TRBD1 (6 bases). This specimen was blood, taken from a patient whose treatment included radiotherapy and nephrectomy. In nucleotides, the CDR3 is TGTGCCAGTAGTACGCTGACAGGTTCGAACACTGAAGCTTTCTTT. It is translated as CASSTLTGSNTEAFF.